This T cell receptor beta chain is from a study of T cells in Graves' hyperthyroidism and ophthalmopathy. Study-wide findings and caveats: Among thyroid clonotypes expanded above 0.001, most also appeared in blood.

V was cut by 1 base and J by 5 bases, with 8 bases left in between. The CDR3 has 13 residues. Germline values: CDR1 GTSNPN, CDR2 SVGIG (reference sequence). Amplification of TCR beta CDR3 regions was performed using RNA transcripts as template. Initially, a first-round RT-PCR of the TCR CDR3 employed the HTBI primer set. TCRdb re-called the multiplex PCR reads through MiXCR, storing one row per CDR3 protein. The sample carries around 210,000 distinct CDR3 sequences, roughly a sixth recorded once. About this clonotype: The target antigen is unknown.

The specimen sequenced was blood. The chain has TRBV30 and TRBJ1-4; D is ambiguous. The source is a woman aged 50 to 60 with Graves' hyperthyroidism. CDR3 nucleotide sequence: TGTGCCTGGAGTGGTCCAAGAAATGAAAAACTGTTTTTT. Its translation is CAWSGPRNEKLFF. The full variable domain, its missing parts supplied by reference TRBV30 and TRBJ1-4, is SQTIHQWPATLVQPVGSPLSLECTVEGTSNPNLYWYRQAAGRGLQLLFYSVGIGQISSEVPQNLSASRPQDRQFILSSKKLLLSDSGFYLCAWSGPRNEKLFFGSGTQLSVL.